This T cell receptor beta chain was observed in a study of blood T cell repertoires in COVID-19. Overall study context: Samples representing acute and convalescent COVID-19 were sourced from the United States, Italy and Spain. PBMCs, B-cell-depleted T cells, or T cells provided the cDNA or gDNA that made up the material.

Adults between about 18 and 95 years of age took part from under 30 US areas. Within 2 weeks of study entry, exposed participants had contacted a PCR-confirmed or clinician-diagnosed COVID-19 case. This clone was seen a single time. CDR1 is SQVTM and CDR2 is ANQGSEA in the germline V gene. This CDR3 spans 15 amino acids. The germline V and J ends were trimmed by 4 bases and 4 bases, with 19 bases remaining between them. Some clones are missing from TCRdb's copy, which holds only in-frame ones; the method was immunoSEQ multiplex PCR. The data show about 430,000 clones, with roughly 90% seen just once and about 1.5% held by the top ten.

The sequence was collected from a woman aged 18-30 years who had been exposed to COVID-19. The sequencing sample was made of PBMCs or T cells enriched from blood (not recorded which). This chain joins TRBV29-1 and TRBJ1-2; perhaps TRBD1 as D (6 bases). The CDR3 DNA sequence: TGCAGCGTTGGGACAGCGTCGGAGCGCCTCTATGGCTACACCTTC. This gives the protein CSVGTASERLYGYTF. The variable domain in full, with the rest retrieved from reference TRBV29-1 and TRBJ1-2, is SAVISQKPSRDICQRGTSLTIQCQVDSQVTMMFWYRQQPGQSLTLIATANQGSEATYESGFVIDKFPISRPNLTFSTLTVSNMSPEDSSIYLCSVGTASERLYGYTFGSGTRLTVV.